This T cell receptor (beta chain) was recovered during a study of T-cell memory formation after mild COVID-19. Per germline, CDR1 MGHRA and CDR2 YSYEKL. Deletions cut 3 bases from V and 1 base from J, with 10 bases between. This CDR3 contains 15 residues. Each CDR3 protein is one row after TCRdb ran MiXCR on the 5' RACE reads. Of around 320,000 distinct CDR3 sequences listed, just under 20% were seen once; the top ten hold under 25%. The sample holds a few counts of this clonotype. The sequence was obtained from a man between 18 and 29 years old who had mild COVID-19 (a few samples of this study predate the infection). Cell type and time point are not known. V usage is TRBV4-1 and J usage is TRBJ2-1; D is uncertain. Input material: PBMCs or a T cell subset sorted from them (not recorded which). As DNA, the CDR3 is TGCGCCAGCAGCCAGGGTATGTATTCCTACAATGAGCAGTTCTTC. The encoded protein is CASSQGMYSYNEQFF.